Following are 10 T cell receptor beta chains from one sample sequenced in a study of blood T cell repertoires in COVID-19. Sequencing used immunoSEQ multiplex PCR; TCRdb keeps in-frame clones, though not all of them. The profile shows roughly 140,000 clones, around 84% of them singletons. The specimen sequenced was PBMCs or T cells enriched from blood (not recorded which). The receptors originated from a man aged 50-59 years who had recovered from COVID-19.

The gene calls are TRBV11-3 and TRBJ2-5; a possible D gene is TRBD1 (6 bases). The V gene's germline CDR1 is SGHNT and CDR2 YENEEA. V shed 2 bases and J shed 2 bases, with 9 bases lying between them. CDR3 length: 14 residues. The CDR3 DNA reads TGTGCCAGCAGCTTACGGACAGCTCAAGAGACCCAGTACTTC. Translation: CASSLRTAQETQYF.

CDR3 coding DNA: TGCGCCAGCAGCTTTAAGGGACAGGGGAACACCGGGGAGCTGTTTTTT. Protein: CASSFKGQGNTGELFF. This chain links TRBV5-1 with TRBJ2-2; 9 nucleotides line up with TRBD1. This CDR3 is 16 amino acids long. Trimming at V came to 2 bases and at J to 1 base, leaving 3 bases not matched to a gene. The V gene's germline CDR1 is SGHRS and CDR2 YFSETQ.

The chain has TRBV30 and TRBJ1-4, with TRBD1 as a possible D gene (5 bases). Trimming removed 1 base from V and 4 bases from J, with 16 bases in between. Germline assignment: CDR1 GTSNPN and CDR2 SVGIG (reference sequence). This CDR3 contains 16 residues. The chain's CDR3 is CAWSAPRGGRNEKLFF. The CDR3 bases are TGTGCCTGGAGTGCCCCCCGGGGGGGACGTAATGAAAAACTGTTTTTT.

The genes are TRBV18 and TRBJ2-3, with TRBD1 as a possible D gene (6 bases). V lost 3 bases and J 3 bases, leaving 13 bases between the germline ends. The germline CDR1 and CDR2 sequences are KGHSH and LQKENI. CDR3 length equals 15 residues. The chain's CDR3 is CASSPAGAVTDTQYF. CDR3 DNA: TGTGCCAGCTCACCGGCAGGGGCAGTAACAGATACGCAGTATTTT.

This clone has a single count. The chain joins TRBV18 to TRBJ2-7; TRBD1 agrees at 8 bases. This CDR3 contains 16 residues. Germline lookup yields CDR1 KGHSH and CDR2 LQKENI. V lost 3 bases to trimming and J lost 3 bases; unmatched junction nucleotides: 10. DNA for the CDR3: TGTGCCAGCTCACCCCAGGCAGGACAGGGATTCTACGAGCAGTACTTC. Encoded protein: CASSPQAGQGFYEQYF.

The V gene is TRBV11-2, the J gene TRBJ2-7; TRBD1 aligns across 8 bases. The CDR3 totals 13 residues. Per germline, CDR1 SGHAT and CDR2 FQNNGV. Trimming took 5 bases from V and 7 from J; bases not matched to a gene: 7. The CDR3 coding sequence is TGTGCCAGCAGCAGGGGACAGGCTCTGGAGCAGTACTTC. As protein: CASSRGQALEQYF. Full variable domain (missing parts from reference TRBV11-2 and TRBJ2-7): EAGVAQSPRYKIIEKRQSVAFWCNPISGHATLYWYQQILGQGPKLLIQFQNNGVVDDSQLPKDRFSAERLKGVDSTLKIQPAKLEDSAVYLCASSRGQALEQYFGPGTRLTVT.

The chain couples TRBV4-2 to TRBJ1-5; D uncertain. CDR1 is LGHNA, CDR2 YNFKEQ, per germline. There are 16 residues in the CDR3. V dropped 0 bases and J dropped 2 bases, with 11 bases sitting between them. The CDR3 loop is CASSQDAGSGNQPQHF. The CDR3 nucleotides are TGTGCCAGCAGCCAAGATGCGGGTTCGGGCAATCAGCCCCAGCATTTT.

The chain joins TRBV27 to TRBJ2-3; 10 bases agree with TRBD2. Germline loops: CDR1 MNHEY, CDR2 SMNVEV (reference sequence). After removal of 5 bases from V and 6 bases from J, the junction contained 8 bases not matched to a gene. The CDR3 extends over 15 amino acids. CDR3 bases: TGTGCCAGCAGTCCTATAGCGGGGGGCCTTGATACGCAGTATTTT. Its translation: CASSPIAGGLDTQYF.

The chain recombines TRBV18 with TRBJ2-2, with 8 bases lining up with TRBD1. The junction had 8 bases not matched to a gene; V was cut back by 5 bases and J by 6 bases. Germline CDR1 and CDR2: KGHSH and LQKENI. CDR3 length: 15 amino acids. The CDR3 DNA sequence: TGTGCCAGCTCAGTGACAGGGGCCAGAGCCGGGGAGCTGTTTTTT. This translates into CASSVTGARAGELFF.

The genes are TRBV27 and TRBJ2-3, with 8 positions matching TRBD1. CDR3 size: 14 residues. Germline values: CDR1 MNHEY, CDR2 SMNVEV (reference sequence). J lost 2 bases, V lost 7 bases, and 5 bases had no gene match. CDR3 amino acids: CASNKQGATDTQYF. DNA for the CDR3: TGTGCCAGCAACAAGCAGGGGGCCACAGATACGCAGTATTTT.